The T cell receptor beta chain under discussion was sequenced for a study of blood T cell repertoires in COVID-19. Study-level information: Italy, Spain and the United States were the sources of the convalescent and acute COVID-19 samples. T cells, B-cell-depleted T cells, or PBMCs provided the cDNA or gDNA that served as material.

V was cut by 7 bases and J by 5 bases, with 8 bases left in between. CDR1 is LNHNV and CDR2 is YYDKDF in the germline V gene (reference sequence). CDR3 length: 11 amino acids. Produced via immunoSEQ multiplex PCR; TCRdb's table is partial and in-frame only. The profile covers hundreds of thousands of clones, with around 80% appearing a single time and about 4% taken by the ten largest. The clonotype comes from a man aged 25 to 40 with acute COVID-19. This chain joins TRBV15 and TRBJ1-1, with D unresolved. The sample taken for sequencing was PBMCs or T cells enriched from blood (not recorded which). In nucleotides, the CDR3 is TGTGCCACCAAAGGAGGTACTGAAGCTTTCTTT. Its protein product is CATKGGTEAFF.